This entry lists 20 T cell receptor beta chains sequenced from one sample in a study of cytomegalovirus exposure and HLA in healthy donors. Primers: 60 Vbeta forward and 13 Jbeta reverse. Some clones are missing from TCRdb's copy, which holds only in-frame ones; the method was immunoSEQ multiplex PCR. The table shows about 86,000 clones, with roughly 79% occurring only once. The specimen sequenced was PBMCs. The origin of the receptors is a female donor in good health and CMV-seronegative.

The chain combines TRBV5-1 with TRBJ2-1, with a possible D match to TRBD2 (6 bases). In germline, CDR1 is SGHRS, CDR2 YFSETQ. This CDR3 is 17 amino acids long. Trimming left V 4 bases short and J 6 bases short, with 23 bases between. CDR3 amino acids: CASSVEGGGRRSNEQFF. CDR3 bases: TGCGCCAGCAGCGTGGAGGGCGGTGGGAGAAGGAGCAATGAGCAGTTCTTC.

The chain uses TRBV5-6 and TRBJ1-2; D gene unclear. Per germline, CDR1 SGHDT and CDR2 YYEEEE. The CDR3 length is 13 residues. V was trimmed by 3 bases and J by 4 bases, leaving 10 bases between them. The CDR3 is CASSSAATYGYTF. The CDR3, as DNA: TGTGCCAGCAGCTCGGCAGCGACCTATGGCTACACCTTC.

This clone was detected ten times or more. This chain uses TRBV5-5 with TRBJ1-4; the D gene is possibly TRBD1 (5 bases). The CDR3 has 13 amino acids. V was clipped by 4 bases and J by 4 bases, with 8 bases between them. CDR1 and CDR2 (germline): SGHKS, YYEKEE (reference sequence). CDR3 region: CASSRGVNEKLFF. The CDR3 nucleotides read TGTGCCAGCAGCAGGGGCGTTAATGAAAAACTGTTTTTT.

This chain joins TRBV28 and TRBJ1-4, with TRBD1 as a possible D gene (5 bases). V dropped 0 bases and J dropped 8 bases, with 13 bases sitting between them. This CDR3 region has 15 residues. Germline V gene data show CDR1 as MDHEN and CDR2 as SYDVKM. CDR3 bases: TGTGCCAGCAGTTTATGGGGGCGGGGAGGGGAAAAACTGTTTTTT. Protein sequence: CASSLWGRGGEKLFF.

The rearrangement uses TRBV7-3 and TRBJ2-7, with D maybe TRBD1 (6 bases). The CDR3 contains 13 residues. Germline values: CDR1 SGHTA, CDR2 FQGTGA. Trimming left V 5 bases short and J 5 bases short, with 13 bases between. CDR3 nucleotide sequence: TGTGCCAGCAGCCGGGACAACAGCGACGAGCAGTACTTC. It specifies CASSRDNSDEQYF.

The chain joins TRBV5-5 to TRBJ2-7; a weak D match, TRBD1 (5 bases). V lost 4 bases and J lost 9, with 20 bases in between. From germline, CDR1 is SGHKS and CDR2 YYEKEE (reference sequence). The CDR3 length is 14 residues. The CDR3, as DNA: TGTGCCAGCAGCATCCAGGGATTCCTACGATCGCAGTACTTC. The encoded protein is CASSIQGFLRSQYF.

The chain joins TRBV7-6 to TRBJ1-6, with D possibly matching TRBD1 (5 bases). Trimming shortened V by 4 bases and J by 10 bases, and 14 bases separated the two germline ends. This CDR3 region has 14 residues. Germline values: CDR1 SGHVS, CDR2 FNYEAQ. Here the CDR3 reads CASSSWGEGSPLHF. CDR3 sequence (DNA): TGTGCCAGCAGCTCCTGGGGGGAGGGATCACCCCTCCACTTT. Full variable domain (outside the CDR3, taken from reference TRBV7-6 and TRBJ1-6): GAGVSQSPRYKVTKRGQDVALRCDPISGHVSLYWYRQALGQGPEFLTYFNYEAQQDKSGLPNDRFSAERPEGSISTLTIQRTEQRDSAMYRCASSSWGEGSPLHFGNGTRLTVT.

This rearrangement joins TRBV14 to TRBJ1-3; D unclear. Germline assignment: CDR1 SGHDN and CDR2 FVKESK. Trimming removed 1 base at V and 4 bases at J, with 5 bases between. There are 13 residues in the CDR3. Here the CDR3 reads CASSQGAGNTIYF. In nucleotides, the CDR3 is TGTGCCAGCAGCCAAGGGGCCGGAAACACCATATATTTT.

This rearrangement joins TRBV25-1 to TRBJ2-1; 8 bases line up with TRBD1. With 2 bases clipped from V and 9 bases from J, the junction kept 0 bases outside the gene matches. The CDR3 loop spans 12 amino acids. The V gene's germline CDR1 is MGHDK and CDR2 SYGVNS. For the CDR3, the DNA is TGTGCCAGCAGTGAAGGACAGGGTGAGCAGTTCTTC. Residues: CASSEGQGEQFF.

This clone occurred once. The rearrangement uses TRBV21-1 and TRBJ2-6; the table names TRBD2, a call not compared with the DNA. TRBV21-1 counts as a pseudogene. There are 19 residues in the CDR3. CDR3 DNA sequence: TGTGCCAGCAGCAAATGTTCGGTCCCTACCCCCTCTGGGGCCAACGTCCTGACTTTC. It translates to CASSKCSVPTPSGANVLTF.

J is TRBJ1-4 and V is TRBV9; the match to TRBD1 covers 7 bases. The germline gives CDR1 SGDLS, CDR2 YYNGEE. The trim removed 4 bases at V and 8 bases at J, leaving 5 bases unmatched. This CDR3 contains 13 residues. CDR3 region: CASSLKTGEKLFF. CDR3 DNA: TGTGCCAGCAGCTTAAAGACAGGGGAAAAACTGTTTTTT.

This clone came up a few times. This chain links TRBV30 with TRBJ1-1, with D unresolved. Germline V gene sequence: CDR1 GTSNPN, CDR2 SVGIG (reference sequence). V was shortened by 5 bases and J by 2 bases, with 9 bases between the two germline ends. This CDR3 region has 12 residues. DNA of the CDR3: TGTGCCTGGGAGAGGCTTAACACTGAAGCTTTCTTT. Translating it yields CAWERLNTEAFF.

The rearrangement uses TRBV27 and TRBJ1-6; unclear D gene. Germline CDR1 MNHEY, CDR2 SMNVEV (reference sequence). V lost 2 bases to trimming and J lost 7 bases, with 12 bases between them. This CDR3 comprises 15 residues. CDR3 nucleotides: TGTGCCAGCAGTTTAGATGGGAGGGTAAATTCACCCCTCCACTTT. This sequence encodes CASSLDGRVNSPLHF.

V and J are TRBV4-3 and TRBJ1-2; 8 nucleotides agree with TRBD1. V lost 2 bases and J lost 10; bases outside the gene matches: 30. The germline CDR1 and CDR2 sequences are LGHNA and YSLEER. The CDR3 loop spans 21 amino acids. In DNA, the CDR3 is TGCGCCAGCAGCCAACCGCCCGGTAAGAGGACAGGGAGTGAAAGCGGCCACTACTACACCTTC. This translates into CASSQPPGKRTGSESGHYYTF.

The chain is built from TRBV9 and TRBJ2-2; 8 bases are shared with TRBD1. The CDR3 runs 15 residues. Germline V lookup: CDR1 SGDLS, CDR2 YYNGEE. With 4 bases clipped from V and 0 bases from J, the junction kept 2 bases outside the gene matches. The CDR3 DNA reads TGTGCCAGCAGCAAGGGACAGGCGAACACCGGGGAGCTGTTTTTT. Protein sequence: CASSKGQANTGELFF.

With respect to this clone: An end of the junction differs from the germline gene, which may be a read error. The chain has TRBV10-3 and TRBJ2-3; possible D gene TRBD1, 7 bases. The V gene's germline CDR1 is ENHRY and CDR2 SYGVKD. The CDR3 loop spans 13 amino acids. CDR3 sequence (DNA): TGTGCCATCAACCAGGGGGGCACGGATACGCAGTATTTT. Its protein is CAINQGGTDTQYF.

This clone was observed a handful of times. V usage is TRBV7-6 and J usage is TRBJ1-5; the match to TRBD1 covers 9 bases. The ends lost 5 bases at V and 1 base at J; junction bases unmatched: 3. The germline V gene encodes CDR1 SGHVS and CDR2 FNYEAQ. The CDR3 has 15 residues. The CDR3 DNA sequence: TGTGCCAGCAGCGAGGGACAGGGCAGCAATCAGCCCCAGCATTTT. It yields the protein CASSEGQGSNQPQHF.

The J gene is TRBJ1-6, the V gene TRBV27, with TRBD1 matching over 7 bases. CDR1 and CDR2 (germline): MNHEY, SMNVEV (reference sequence). The CDR3 runs to 14 residues. The ends lost 0 bases at V and 10 bases at J; junction bases unmatched: 3. CDR3 DNA sequence: TGTGCCAGCAGTTTATCAGGGGGCGGGTCACCCCTCCACTTT. This gives the protein CASSLSGGGSPLHF.

The genes are TRBV30 and TRBJ1-2; D is uncertain. The CDR3 contains 12 residues. Germline CDR1 reads GTSNPN; CDR2 reads SVGIG (reference sequence). Trimming left V 3 bases short and J 7 bases short, with 12 bases between. CDR3 coding DNA: TGTGCCTGGAGCGAGGGTTGGGGTGGCTACACCTTC. This codes for CAWSEGWGGYTF.

The chain couples TRBV6-5 to TRBJ1-2; tentative D call: TRBD1 (5 bases). The germline CDR1 and CDR2 sequences are MNHEY and SVGAGI. Trimming pared 4 bases from V and 0 bases from J, leaving 12 bases between. This CDR3 is built from 15 residues. The chain's CDR3 is CASSSPRTTNYGYTF. The CDR3 DNA reads TGTGCCAGCAGTTCACCCCGGACAACTAACTATGGCTACACCTTC.